The clone carrying this T cell receptor beta chain was seen at least ten times. Its target is unknown. T cells were expanded from blood mononuclear cells for roughly 3 days with anti-CD3 OKT3 or CD3/CD28 beads. The data are from a study of beta chain bispecific antibodies for T cell cancers. From the 5' RACE reads, TCRdb called clonotypes with MiXCR, one entry per CDR3 protein. The table records 7,500 to 10,000 distinct CDR3 sequences, 2% to 2.5% of them present only once. General study points: Normal T cells contributed less of the targeted TRBV signal than the leukemia cells did. After anti-TRBV5-5 exposure, TRBV5-5 fell roughly 98% and TRBV5-6 75% to 92% versus anti-CD19.

Germline V lookup: CDR1 MNHNS, CDR2 SASEGT. This CDR3 region has 15 residues. Trimming left V 2 bases short and J 0 bases short, with 11 bases between. The specimen was T cells from a healthy donor cultured with Jurkat leukemia cells, collected from a culture containing an anti-CD19 bispecific antibody. The J gene is TRBJ2-7, the V gene TRBV6-1; tentatively, D is TRBD2 (6 bases). The source is a human donor in good health. Some clones in this sample may be carry-over from other donors' samples. The CDR3 sequence: CASSELRGSSYEQYF. Written as DNA, the CDR3 is TGTGCCAGCAGTGAACTCCGGGGGAGCTCCTACGAGCAGTACTTC.